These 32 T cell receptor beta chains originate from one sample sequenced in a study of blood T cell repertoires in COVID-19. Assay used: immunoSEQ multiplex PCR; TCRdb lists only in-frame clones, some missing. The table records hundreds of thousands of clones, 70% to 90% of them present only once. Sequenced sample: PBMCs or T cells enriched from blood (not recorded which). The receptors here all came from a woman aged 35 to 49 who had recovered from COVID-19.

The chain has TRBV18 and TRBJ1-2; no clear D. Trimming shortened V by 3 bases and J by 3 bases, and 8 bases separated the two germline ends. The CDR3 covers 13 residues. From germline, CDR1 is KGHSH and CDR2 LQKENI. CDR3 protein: CASSPGIDYGYTF. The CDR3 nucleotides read TGTGCCAGCTCACCCGGGATAGACTATGGCTACACCTTC.

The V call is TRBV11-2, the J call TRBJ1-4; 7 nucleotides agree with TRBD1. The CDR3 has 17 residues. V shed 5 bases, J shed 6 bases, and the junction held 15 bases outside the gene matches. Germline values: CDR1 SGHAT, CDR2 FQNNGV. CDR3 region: CASSPGRGGQRYEKLFF. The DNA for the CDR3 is TGTGCCAGCAGCCCCGGACGAGGGGGACAGAGGTATGAAAAACTGTTTTTT. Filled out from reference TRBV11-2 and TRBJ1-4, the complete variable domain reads EAGVAQSPRYKIIEKRQSVAFWCNPISGHATLYWYQQILGQGPKLLIQFQNNGVVDDSQLPKDRFSAERLKGVDSTLKIQPAKLEDSAVYLCASSPGRGGQRYEKLFFGSGTQLSVL.

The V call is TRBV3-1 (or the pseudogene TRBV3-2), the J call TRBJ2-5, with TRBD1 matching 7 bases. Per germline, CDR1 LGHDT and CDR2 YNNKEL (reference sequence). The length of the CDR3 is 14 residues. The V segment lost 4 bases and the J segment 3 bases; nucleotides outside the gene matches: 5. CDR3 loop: CASSRYTGEETQYF. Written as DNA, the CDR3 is TGTGCCAGCAGCCGGTATACAGGGGAAGAGACCCAGTACTTC.

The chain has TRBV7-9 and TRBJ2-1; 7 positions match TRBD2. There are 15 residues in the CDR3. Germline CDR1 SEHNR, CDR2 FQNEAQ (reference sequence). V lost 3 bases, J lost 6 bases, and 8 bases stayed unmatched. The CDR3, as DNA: TGTGCCAGCAGCTTCACAAGCGGGGAAAGCAATGAGCAGTTCTTC. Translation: CASSFTSGESNEQFF.

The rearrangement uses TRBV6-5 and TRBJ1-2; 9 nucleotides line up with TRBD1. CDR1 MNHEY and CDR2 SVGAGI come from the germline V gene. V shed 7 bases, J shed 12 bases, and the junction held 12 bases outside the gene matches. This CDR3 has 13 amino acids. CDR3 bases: TGTGCCAGCACCCAGACAGGGGGAAGGATGGACACCTTC. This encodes CASTQTGGRMDTF.

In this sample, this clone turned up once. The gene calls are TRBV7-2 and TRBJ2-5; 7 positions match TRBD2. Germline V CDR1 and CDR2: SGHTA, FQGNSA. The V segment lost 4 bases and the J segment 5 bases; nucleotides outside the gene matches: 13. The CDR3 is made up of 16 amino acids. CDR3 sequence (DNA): TGTGCCAGCAGCTCCGCCCCGACTAGCTACGGGGAGACCCAGTACTTC. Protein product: CASSSAPTSYGETQYF.

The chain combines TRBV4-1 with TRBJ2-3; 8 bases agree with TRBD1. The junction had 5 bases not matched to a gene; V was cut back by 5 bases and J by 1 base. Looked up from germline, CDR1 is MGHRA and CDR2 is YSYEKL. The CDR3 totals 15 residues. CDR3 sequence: CASSSRTGRTDTQYF. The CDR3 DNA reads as TGCGCCAGCAGCTCCCGGACAGGGCGCACAGATACGCAGTATTTT.

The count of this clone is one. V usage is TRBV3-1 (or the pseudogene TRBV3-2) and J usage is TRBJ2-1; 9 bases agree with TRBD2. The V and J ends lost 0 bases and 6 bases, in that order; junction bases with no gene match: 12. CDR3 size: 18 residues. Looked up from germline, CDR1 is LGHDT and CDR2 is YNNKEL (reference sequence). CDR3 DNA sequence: TGTGCCAGCAGCCAAGAATTCAGGGGACTAGCAACGTGCAATGAGCAGTTCTTC. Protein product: CASSQEFRGLATCNEQFF.

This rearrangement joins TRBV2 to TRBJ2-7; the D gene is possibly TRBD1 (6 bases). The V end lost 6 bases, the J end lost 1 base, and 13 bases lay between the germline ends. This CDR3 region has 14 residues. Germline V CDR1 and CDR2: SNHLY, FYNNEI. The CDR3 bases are TGTGCCAGCAGGGACAGCATCTTTTCCTACGAGCAGTACTTC. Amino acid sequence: CASRDSIFSYEQYF.

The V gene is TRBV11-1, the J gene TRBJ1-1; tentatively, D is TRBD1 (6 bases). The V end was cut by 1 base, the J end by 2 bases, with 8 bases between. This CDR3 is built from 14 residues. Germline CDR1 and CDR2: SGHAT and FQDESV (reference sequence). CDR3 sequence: CASSLEQGNTEAFF. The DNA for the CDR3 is TGTGCCAGCAGCTTAGAACAGGGAAACACTGAAGCTTTCTTT.

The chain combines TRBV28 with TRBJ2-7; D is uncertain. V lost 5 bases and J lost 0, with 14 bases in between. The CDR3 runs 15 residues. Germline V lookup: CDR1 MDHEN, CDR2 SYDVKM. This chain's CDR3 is CASSAETITSYEQYF. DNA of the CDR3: TGTGCCAGCAGTGCAGAGACAATAACCTCCTACGAGCAGTACTTC.

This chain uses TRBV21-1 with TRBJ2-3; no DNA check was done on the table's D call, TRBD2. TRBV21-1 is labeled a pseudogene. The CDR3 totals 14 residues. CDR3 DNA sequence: TGTGCCAGACCGGGACTAGAATGGACAGATACGCAGTATTTT. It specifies CARPGLEWTDTQYF.

CDR3 sequence (DNA): TGTGCCACCAGCAGAGATTGGGGAGAGGGCAATCAGCCCCAGCATTTT. This sequence encodes CATSRDWGEGNQPQHF. This sequence joins TRBV15 and TRBJ1-5; the D is unclear. The germline CDR1 and CDR2 sequences are LNHNV and YYDKDF (reference sequence). This CDR3 has 16 amino acids. Trimming removed 0 bases at V and 2 bases at J, with 11 bases between. Full variable domain (missing parts from reference TRBV15 and TRBJ1-5): DAMVIQNPRYQVTQFGKPVTLSCSQTLNHNVMYWYQQKSSQAPKLLFHYYDKDFNNEADTPDNFQSRRPNTSFCFLDIRSPGLGDTAMYLCATSRDWGEGNQPQHFGDGTRLSIL.

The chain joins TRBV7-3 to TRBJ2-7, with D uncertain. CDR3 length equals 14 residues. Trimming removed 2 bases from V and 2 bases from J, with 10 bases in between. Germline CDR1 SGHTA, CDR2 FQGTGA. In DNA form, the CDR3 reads TGTGCCAGCAGCTTAGGGCCGCTACCCTACGAGCAGTACTTC. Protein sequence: CASSLGPLPYEQYF. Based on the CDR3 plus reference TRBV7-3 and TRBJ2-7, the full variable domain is GAGVSQTPSNKVTEKGKYVELRCDPISGHTALYWYRQSLGQGPEFLIYFQGTGAADDSGLPNDRFFAVRPEGSVSTLKIQRTERGDSAVYLCASSLGPLPYEQYFGPGTRLTVT.

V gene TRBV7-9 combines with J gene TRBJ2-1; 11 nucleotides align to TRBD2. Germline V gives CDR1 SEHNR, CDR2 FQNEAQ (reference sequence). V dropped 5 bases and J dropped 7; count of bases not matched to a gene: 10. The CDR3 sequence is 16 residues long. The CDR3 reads CASSPPLAGVRNEQFF. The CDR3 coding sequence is TGTGCCAGCAGCCCCCCACTAGCGGGAGTGCGGAATGAGCAGTTCTTC.

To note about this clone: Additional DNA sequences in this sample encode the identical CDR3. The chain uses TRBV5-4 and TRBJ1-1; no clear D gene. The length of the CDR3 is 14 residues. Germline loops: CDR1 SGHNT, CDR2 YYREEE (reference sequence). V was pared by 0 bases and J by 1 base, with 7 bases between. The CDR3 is CASSLEAGNTEAFF. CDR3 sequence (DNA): TGTGCCAGCAGCTTGGAGGCAGGGAACACTGAAGCTTTCTTT.

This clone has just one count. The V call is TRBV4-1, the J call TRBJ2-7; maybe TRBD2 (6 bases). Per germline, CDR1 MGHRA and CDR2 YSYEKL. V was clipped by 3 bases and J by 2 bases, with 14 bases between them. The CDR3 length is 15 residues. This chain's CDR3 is CASSQLLGGAYEQYF. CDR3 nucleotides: TGCGCCAGCAGCCAGCTCCTCGGGGGAGCCTACGAGCAGTACTTC.

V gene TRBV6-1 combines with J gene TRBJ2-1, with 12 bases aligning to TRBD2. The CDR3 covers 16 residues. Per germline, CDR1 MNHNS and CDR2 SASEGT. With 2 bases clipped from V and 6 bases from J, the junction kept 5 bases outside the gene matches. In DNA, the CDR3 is TGTGCCAGCAGTGAAATAACTAGCGGGGGGCCCAATGAGCAGTTCTTC. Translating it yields CASSEITSGGPNEQFF.

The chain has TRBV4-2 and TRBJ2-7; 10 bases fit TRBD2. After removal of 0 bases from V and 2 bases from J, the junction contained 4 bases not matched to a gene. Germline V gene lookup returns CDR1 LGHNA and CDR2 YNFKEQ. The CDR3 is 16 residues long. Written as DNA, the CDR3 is TGTGCCAGCAGCCAAGAGTCTAGCGGGAGTACCTACGAGCAGTACTTC. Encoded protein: CASSQESSGSTYEQYF.

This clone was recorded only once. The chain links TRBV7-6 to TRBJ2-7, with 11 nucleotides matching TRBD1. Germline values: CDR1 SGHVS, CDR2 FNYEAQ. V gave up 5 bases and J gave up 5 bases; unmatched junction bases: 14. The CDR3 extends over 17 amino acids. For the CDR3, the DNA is TGTGCCAGCAGCGGTTCCACCTTAGGGGACAGGGGGGACGAGCAGTACTTC. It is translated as CASSGSTLGDRGDEQYF.

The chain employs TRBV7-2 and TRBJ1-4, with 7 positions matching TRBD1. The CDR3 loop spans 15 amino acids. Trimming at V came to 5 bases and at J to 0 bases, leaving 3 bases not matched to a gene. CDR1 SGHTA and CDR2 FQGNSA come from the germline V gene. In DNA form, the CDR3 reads TGTGCCAGCAGCAGGACAGGACCAACTAATGAAAAACTGTTTTTT. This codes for CASSRTGPTNEKLFF.

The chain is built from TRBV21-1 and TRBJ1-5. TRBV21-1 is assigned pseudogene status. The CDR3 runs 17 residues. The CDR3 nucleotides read TGTGCCAGCACCAGGCCGGGGGGAATATCTAGCAATCAGCCCCAGCATTTT. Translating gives CASTRPGGISSNQPQHF.

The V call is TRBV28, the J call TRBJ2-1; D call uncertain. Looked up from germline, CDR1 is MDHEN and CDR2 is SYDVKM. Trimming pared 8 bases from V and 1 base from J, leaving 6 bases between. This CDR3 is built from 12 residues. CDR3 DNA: TGTGCCAGCTGTCAATCCTACAATGAGCAGTTCTTC. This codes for CASCQSYNEQFF.

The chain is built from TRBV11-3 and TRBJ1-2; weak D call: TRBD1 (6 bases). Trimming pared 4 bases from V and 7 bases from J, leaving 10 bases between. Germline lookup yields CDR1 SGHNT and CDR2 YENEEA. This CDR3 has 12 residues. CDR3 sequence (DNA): TGTGCCAGCAGCTCAACAGGGTCTGGCTACACCTTC. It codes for CASSSTGSGYTF.

The CDR3 nucleotides read TGTGCCTGGAGTCGTGCGGGACAGGCGAGCTCCTATAATTCACCCCTCCACTTT. Amino acids: CAWSRAGQASSYNSPLHF. This chain links TRBV30 with TRBJ1-6, with 8 bases identical to TRBD1. CDR3 size: 18 residues. Unmatched junction bases numbered 9, after V lost 2 bases and J lost 0 bases. The germline V gene has CDR1 GTSNPN and CDR2 SVGIG (reference sequence).

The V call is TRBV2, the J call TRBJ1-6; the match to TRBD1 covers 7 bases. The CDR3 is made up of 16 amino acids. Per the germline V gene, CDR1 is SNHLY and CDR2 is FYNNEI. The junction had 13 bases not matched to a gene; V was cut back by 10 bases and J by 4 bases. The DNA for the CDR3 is TGTGCCACCTCAATGTTCGGGGACAGTTATAATTCACCCCTCCACTTT. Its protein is CATSMFGDSYNSPLHF.

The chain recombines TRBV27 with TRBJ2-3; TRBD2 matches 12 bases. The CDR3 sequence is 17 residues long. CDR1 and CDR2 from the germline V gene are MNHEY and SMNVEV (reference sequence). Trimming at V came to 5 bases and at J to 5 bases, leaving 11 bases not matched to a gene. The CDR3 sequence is CASSRRLAGGPLDTQYF. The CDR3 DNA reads TGTGCCAGCAGTCGCCGCCTAGCGGGGGGGCCGTTAGATACGCAGTATTTT.

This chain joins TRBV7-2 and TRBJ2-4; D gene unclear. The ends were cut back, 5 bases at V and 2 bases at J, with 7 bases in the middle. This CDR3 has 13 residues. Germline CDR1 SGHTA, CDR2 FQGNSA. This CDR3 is CASSPTPKNIQYF. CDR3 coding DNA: TGTGCCAGCAGCCCTACCCCCAAAAACATTCAGTACTTC.

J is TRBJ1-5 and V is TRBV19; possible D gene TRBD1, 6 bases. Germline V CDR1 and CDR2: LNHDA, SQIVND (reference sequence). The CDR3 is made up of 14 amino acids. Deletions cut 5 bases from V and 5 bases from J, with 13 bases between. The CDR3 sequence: CASSSGGVYQPQHF. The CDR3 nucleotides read TGTGCCAGTAGTTCTGGGGGCGTATATCAGCCCCAGCATTTT.

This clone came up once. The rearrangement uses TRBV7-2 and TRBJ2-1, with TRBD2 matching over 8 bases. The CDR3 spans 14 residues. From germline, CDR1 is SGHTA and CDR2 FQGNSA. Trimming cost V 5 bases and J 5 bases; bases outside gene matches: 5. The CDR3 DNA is TGTGCCAGCAGCCCAGGACTAGCCCACAATGAGCAGTTCTTC. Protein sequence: CASSPGLAHNEQFF. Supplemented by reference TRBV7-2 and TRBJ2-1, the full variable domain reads GAGVSQSPSNKVTEKGKDVELRCDPISGHTALYWYRQSLGQGLEFLIYFQGNSAPDKSGLPSDRFSAERTGGSVSTLTIQRTQQEDSAVYLCASSPGLAHNEQFFGPGTRLTVL.

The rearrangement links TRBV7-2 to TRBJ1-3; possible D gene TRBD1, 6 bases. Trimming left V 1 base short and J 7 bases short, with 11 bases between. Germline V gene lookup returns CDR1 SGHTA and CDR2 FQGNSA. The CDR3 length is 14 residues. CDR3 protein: CASSLVPQGNTIYF. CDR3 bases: TGTGCCAGCAGCTTAGTGCCTCAGGGGAACACCATATATTTT.

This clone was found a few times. CDR3 nucleotides: TGTGCCAGCAGTTCTCCGCACAGGGGGCAAGTAGATGGCTACACCTTC. Translating gives CASSSPHRGQVDGYTF. The chain carries TRBV25-1 and TRBJ1-2, with 9 nucleotides matching TRBD1. The CDR3 runs 16 residues. Per germline, CDR1 MGHDK and CDR2 SYGVNS. After removal of 5 bases from V and 6 bases from J, the junction contained 13 bases not matched to a gene.